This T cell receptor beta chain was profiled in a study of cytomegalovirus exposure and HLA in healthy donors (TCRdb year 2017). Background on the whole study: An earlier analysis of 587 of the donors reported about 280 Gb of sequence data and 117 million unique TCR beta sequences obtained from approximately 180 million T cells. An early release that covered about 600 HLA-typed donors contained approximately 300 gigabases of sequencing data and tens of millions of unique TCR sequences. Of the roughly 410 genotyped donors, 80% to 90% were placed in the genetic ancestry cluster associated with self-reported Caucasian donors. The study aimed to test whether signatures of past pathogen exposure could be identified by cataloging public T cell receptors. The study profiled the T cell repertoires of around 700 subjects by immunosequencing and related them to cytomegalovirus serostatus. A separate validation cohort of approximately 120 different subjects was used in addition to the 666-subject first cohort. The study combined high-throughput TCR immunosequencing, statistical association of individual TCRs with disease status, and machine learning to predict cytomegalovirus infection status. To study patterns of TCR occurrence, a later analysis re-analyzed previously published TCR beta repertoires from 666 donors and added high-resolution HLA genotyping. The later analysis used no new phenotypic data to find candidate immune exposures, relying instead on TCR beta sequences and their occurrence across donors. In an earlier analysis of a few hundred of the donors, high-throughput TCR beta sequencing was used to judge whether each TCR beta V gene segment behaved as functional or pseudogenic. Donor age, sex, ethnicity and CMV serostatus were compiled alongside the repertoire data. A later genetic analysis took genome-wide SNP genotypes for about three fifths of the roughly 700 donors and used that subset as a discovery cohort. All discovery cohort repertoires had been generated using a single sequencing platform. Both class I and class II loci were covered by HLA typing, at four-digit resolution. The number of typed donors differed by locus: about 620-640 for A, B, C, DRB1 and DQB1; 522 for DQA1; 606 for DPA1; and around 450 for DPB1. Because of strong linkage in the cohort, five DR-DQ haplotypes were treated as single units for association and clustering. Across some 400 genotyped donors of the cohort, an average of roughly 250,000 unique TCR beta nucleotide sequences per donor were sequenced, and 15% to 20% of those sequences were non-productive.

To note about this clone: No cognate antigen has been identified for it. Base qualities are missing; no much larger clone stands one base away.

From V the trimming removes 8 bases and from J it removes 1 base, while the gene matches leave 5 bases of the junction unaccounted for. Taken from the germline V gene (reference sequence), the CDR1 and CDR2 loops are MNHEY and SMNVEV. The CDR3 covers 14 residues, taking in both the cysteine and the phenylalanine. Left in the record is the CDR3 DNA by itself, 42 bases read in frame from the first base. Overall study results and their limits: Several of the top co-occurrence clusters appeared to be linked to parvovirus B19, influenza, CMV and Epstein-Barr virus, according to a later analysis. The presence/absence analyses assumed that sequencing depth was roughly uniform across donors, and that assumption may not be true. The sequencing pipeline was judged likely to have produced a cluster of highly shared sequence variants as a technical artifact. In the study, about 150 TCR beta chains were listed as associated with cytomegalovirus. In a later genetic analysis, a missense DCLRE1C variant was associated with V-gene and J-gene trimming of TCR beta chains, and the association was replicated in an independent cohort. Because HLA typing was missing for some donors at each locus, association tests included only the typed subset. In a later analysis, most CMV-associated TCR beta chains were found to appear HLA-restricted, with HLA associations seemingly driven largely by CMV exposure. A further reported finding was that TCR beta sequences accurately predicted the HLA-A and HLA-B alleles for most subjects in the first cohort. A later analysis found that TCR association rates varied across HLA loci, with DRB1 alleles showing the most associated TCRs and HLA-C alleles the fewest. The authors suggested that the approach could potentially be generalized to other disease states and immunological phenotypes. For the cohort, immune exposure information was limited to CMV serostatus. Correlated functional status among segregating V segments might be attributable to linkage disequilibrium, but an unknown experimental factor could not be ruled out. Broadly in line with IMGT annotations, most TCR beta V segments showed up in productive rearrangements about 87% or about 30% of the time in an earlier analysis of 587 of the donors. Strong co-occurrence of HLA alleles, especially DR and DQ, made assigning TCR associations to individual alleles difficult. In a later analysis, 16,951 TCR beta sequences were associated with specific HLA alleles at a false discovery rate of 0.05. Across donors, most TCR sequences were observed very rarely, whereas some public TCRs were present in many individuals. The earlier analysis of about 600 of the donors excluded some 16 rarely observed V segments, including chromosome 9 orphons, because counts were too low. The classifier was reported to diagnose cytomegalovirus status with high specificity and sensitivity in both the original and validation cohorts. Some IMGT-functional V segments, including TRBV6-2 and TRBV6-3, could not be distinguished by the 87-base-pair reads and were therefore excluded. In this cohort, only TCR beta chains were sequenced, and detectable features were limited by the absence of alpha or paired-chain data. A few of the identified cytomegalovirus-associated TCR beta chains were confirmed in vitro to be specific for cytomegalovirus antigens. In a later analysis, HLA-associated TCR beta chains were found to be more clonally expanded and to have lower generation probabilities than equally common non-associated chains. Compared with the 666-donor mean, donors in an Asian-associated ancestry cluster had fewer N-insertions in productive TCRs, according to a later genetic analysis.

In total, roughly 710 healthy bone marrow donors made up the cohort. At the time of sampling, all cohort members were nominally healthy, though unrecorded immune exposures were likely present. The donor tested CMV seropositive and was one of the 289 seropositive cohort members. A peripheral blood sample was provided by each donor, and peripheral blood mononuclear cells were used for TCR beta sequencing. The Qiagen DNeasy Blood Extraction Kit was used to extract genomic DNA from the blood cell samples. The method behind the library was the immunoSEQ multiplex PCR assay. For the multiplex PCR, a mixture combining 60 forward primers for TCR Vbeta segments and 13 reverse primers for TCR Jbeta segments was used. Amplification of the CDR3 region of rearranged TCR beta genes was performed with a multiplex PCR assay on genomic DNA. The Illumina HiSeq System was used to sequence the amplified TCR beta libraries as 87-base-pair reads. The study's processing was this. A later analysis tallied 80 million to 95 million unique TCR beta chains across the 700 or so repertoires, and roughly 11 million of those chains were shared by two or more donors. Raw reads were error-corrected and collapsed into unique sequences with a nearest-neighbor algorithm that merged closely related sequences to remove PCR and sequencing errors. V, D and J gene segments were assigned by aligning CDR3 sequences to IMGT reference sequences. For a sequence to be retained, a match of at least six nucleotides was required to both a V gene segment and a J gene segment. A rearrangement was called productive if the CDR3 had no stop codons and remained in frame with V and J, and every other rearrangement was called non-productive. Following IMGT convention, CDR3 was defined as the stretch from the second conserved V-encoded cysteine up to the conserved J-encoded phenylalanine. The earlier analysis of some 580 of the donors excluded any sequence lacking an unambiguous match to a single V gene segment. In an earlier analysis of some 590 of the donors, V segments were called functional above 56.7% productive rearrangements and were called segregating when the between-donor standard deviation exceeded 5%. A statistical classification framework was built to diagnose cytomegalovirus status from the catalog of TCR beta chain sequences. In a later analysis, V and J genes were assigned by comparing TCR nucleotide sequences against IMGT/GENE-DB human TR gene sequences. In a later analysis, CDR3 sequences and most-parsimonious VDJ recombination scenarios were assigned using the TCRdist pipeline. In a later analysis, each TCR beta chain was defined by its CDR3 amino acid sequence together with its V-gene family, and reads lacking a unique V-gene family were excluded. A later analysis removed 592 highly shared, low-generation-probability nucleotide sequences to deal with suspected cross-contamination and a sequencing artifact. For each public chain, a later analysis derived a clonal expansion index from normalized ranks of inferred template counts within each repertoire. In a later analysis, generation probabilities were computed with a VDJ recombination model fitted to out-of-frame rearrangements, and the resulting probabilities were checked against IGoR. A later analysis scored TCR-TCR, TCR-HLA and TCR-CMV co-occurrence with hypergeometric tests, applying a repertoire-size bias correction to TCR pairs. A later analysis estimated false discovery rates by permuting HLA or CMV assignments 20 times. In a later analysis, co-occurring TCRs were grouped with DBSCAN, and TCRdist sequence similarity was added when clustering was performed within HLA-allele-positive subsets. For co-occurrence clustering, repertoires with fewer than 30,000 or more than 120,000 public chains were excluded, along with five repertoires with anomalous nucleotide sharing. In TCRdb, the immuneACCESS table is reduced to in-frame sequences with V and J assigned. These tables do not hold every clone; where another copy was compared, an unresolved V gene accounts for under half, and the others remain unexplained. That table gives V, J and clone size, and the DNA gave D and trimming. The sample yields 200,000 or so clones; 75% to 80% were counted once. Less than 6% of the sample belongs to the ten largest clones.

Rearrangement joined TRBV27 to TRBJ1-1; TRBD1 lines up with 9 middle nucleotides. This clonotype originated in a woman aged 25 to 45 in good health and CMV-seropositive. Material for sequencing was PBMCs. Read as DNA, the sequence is TGTGCCAGCCAAAGACAGGGGGAGAACACTGAAGCTTTCTTT. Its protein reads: CASQRQGENTEAFF.